The clone carrying this T cell receptor (beta chain) was counted ten times or more. TCRdb re-derived calls from the 5' RACE reads in MiXCR, one entry per CDR3 protein. The sample has 300,000 to 350,000 distinct CDR3 sequences, roughly 4% seen once. These data come from a study of T cells after yellow fever vaccination. Trimming at V came to 4 bases and at J to 4 bases, leaving 5 bases not matched to a gene. Looked up from germline, CDR1 is SGHRS and CDR2 is YFSETQ. The CDR3 is 14 amino acids. The sample in question was PBMCs, obtained 5 days after the yellow fever booster vaccination. The TCR comes from a man younger than 35 who received the YFV17D yellow fever vaccine. The chain uses TRBV5-1 and TRBJ1-1; 9 nucleotides align to TRBD1. As DNA, the CDR3 is TGCGCCAGCAGCCTAGCGACAGGGGGCACTGAAGCTTTCTTT. It encodes CASSLATGGTEAFF.